This T cell receptor (beta chain) was obtained from a study of CD8 T cells in Susac syndrome. With random hexamers, roughly 0.45 to 1 ug RNA was reverse transcribed. An immunoSEQ multiplex PCR amplified TCR beta CDR3 over 54 Vbeta and 13 Jbeta. TCRdb called the immunoSEQ multiplex PCR reads again in MiXCR, with one record for every CDR3 protein. The table includes about 180,000 distinct CDR3 sequences, 85% to 95% detected once. The authors carried out high-throughput sequencing of TCR beta. They applied it to CD8+ and CD4+ T cells obtained from blood. TEMRA cells were FACS-enriched, while CD8+ and CD4+ T cells were negatively isolated. This clonotype showed up just once. No antigen is known for it. The CDR3 extends over 12 amino acids. Per the germline V gene, CDR1 is SGHRS and CDR2 is YFSETQ. V lost 5 bases, J lost 7 bases, and 12 bases lay in between. Study conclusions and caveats: The study conceded that relatively few individuals underwent its TCR sequencing and HLA analysis.

The TCR was taken from a human donor with multiple sclerosis. This chain uses TRBV5-1 with TRBJ1-1; D not certain. The sequenced sample was CD8+ T cells from PBMCs. The CDR3 sequence: CASRDSAVEAFF. For the CDR3, the DNA is TGCGCCAGCAGAGACTCTGCGGTTGAAGCTTTCTTT.